This T cell receptor beta chain came from a study of technical replicates of blood from a handful of donors. Germline loops: CDR1 ENHRY, CDR2 SYGVKD. Trimming stripped 2 bases from V and 4 bases from J, with 19 bases between. This CDR3 spans 17 amino acids. Only in-frame clones appear in the TCRdb table, and some are missing; sequencing was by immunoSEQ multiplex PCR. The sample includes 80,000 or so clones, roughly 98% of them seen just once. Sequenced input: T cells isolated from PBMCs. This clonotype was obtained from a human donor in good health. V usage is TRBV10-3 and J usage is TRBJ2-3; D is unclear. The DNA for the CDR3 is TGTGCCATCAGTGAGAGACATAGTATTAGAATATCAGATACGCAGTATTTT. It codes for CAISERHSIRISDTQYF.